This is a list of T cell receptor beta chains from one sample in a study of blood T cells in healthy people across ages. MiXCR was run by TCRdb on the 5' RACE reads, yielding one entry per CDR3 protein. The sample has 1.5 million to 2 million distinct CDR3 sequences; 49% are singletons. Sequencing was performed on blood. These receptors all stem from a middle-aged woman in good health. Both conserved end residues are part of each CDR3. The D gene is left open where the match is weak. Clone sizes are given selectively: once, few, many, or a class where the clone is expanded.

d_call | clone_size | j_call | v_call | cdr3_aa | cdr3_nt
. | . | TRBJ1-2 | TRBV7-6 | CASSSYERDYTF | TGTGCCAGCAGTTCCTACGAAAGGGACTACACCTTC
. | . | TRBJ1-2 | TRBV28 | CASSLRIVNYGYTF | TGTGCCAGCAGCCTCCGTATCGTTAACTATGGCTACACCTTC
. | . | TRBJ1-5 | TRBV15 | CATSSRAQPQHF | TGTGCCACCAGCAGCAGAGCGCAGCCCCAGCATTTT
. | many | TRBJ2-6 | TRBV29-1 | CSVAMNSGANVLTF | TGCAGCGTGGCAATGAACTCTGGGGCCAACGTCCTGACTTTC
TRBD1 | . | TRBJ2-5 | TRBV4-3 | CASSRGTGGFTETQYF | TGCGCCAGCAGCCGGGGGACAGGGGGCTTTACAGAGACCCAGTACTTC
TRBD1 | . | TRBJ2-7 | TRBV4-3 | CASSQDGRQGSYEQYF | TGCGCCAGCAGCCAAGATGGGAGACAGGGGTCCTACGAGCAGTACTTC
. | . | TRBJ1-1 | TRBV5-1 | CASSLALPGAPPNTEAFF | TGCGCCAGCAGCTTGGCCCTCCCGGGGGCTCCTCCGAACACTGAAGCTTTCTTT
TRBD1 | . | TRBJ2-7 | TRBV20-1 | CSAFRDRVYEQYF | TGCAGTGCTTTCCGGGACAGAGTTTACGAGCAGTACTTC
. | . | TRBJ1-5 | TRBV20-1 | CSARAGANQPQHF | TGCAGTGCTAGAGCAGGGGCAAATCAGCCCCAGCATTTT
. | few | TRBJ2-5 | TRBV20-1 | CSATQSSGSQETQYF | TGCAGTGCTACCCAAAGTAGCGGCTCCCAAGAGACCCAGTACTTC
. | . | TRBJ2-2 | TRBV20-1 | CSARSYSGSRTGELFF | TGCAGTGCTAGATCCTATAGCGGATCTAGAACCGGGGAGCTGTTTTTT
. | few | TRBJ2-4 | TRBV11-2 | CASSLQGFGNIQYF | TGTGCCAGCAGCTTACAGGGTTTTGGAAACATTCAGTACTTC
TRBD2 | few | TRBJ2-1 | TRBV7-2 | CASSPQGLVRLNEQFF | TGTGCCAGCAGCCCACAGGGACTAGTAAGGCTCAATGAGCAGTTCTTC
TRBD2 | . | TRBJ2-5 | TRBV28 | CASSFPGLVETQYF | TGTGCCAGCAGTTTCCCCGGACTAGTAGAGACCCAGTACTTC
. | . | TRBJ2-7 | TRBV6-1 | CASRVGTAAYEQYF | TGTGCCAGCAGAGTCGGGACCGCCGCATACGAGCAGTACTTC
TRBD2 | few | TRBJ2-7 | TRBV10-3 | CATSGLADYEQYF | TGTGCCACCTCGGGACTAGCAGACTACGAGCAGTACTTC
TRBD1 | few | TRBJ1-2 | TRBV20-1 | CSAADRGTSNYGYTF | TGCAGTGCCGCGGACAGGGGCACCTCTAACTATGGCTACACCTTC
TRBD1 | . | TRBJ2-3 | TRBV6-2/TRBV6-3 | CASSYSGTGPHTQYF | TGTGCCAGCAGTTACTCTGGGACAGGACCGCATACGCAGTATTTT
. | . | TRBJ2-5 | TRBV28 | CASSSAGVAETQYF | TGTGCCAGCAGTTCCGCAGGCGTCGCGGAGACCCAGTACTTC
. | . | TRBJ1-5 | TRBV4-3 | CASSQGRAPGQPQHF | TGCGCCAGCAGCCAAGGACGGGCCCCGGGGCAGCCCCAGCATTTT
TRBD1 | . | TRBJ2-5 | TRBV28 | CASSKPGQGGVETQYF | TGTGCCAGCAGTAAACCGGGACAGGGGGGTGTGGAGACCCAGTACTTC
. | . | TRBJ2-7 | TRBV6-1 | CASSDGRQVSYEQYF | TGTGCCAGCAGTGATGGGAGACAGGTGAGCTACGAGCAGTACTTC
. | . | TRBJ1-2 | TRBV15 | CATSREGRGRDYGYTF | TGTGCCACCAGCAGAGAGGGCAGGGGACGGGACTATGGCTACACCTTC